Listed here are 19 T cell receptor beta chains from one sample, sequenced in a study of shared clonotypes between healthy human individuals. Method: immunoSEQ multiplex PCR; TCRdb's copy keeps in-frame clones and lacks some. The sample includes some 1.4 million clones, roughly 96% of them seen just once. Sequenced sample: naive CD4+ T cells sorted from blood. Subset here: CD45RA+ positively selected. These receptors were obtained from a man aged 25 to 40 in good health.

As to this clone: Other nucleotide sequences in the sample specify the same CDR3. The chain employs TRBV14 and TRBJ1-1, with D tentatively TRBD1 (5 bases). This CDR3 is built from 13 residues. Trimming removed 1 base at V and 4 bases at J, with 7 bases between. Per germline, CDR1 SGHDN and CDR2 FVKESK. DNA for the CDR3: TGTGCCAGCAGCCAAGTGAGGGGCACTGAAGCTTTCTTT. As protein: CASSQVRGTEAFF.

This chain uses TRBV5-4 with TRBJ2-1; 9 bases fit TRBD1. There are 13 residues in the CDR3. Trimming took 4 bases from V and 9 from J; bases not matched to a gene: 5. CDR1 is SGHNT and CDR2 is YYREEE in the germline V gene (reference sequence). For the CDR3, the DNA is TGTGCCAGCAGCAGAGACAGGGGGGGTGAGCAGTTCTTC. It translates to CASSRDRGGEQFF.

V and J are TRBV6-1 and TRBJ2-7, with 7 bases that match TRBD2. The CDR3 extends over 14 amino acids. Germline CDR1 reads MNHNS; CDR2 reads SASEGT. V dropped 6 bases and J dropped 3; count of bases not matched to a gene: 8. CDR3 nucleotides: TGTGCCAGCAGGTTGGCGGGAGTATTCTACGAGCAGTACTTC. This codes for CASRLAGVFYEQYF.

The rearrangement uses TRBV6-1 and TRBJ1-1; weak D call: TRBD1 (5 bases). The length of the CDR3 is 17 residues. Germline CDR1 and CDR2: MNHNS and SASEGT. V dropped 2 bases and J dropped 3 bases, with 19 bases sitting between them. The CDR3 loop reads CASSERTSRAVDTEAFF. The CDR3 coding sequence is TGTGCCAGCAGTGAAAGAACGAGCAGGGCAGTGGACACTGAAGCTTTCTTT.

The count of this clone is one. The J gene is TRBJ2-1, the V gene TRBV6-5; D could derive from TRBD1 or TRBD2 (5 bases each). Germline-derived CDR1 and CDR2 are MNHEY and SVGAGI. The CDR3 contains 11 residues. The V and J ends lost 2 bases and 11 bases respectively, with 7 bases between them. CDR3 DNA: TGTGCCAGCAGTTACGGGGGACAGCAGTTCTTC. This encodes CASSYGGQQFF.

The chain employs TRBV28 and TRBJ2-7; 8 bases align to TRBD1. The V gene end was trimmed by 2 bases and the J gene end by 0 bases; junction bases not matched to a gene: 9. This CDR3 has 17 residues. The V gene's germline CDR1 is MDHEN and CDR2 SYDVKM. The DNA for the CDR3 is TGTGCCAGCAGTTTAAGTCGCAGACAGGGGCCCTCCTACGAGCAGTACTTC. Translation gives CASSLSRRQGPSYEQYF.

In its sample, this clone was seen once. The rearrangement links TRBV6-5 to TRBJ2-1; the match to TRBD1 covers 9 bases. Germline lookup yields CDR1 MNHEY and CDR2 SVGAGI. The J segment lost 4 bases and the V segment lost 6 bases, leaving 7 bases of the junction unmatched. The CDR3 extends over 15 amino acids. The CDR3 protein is CASRQTGGPYNEQFF. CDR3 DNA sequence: TGTGCCAGCAGACAGACAGGGGGACCTTACAATGAGCAGTTCTTC.

CDR3: CASFPTSGLDNEQFF. In DNA form, the CDR3 reads TGTGCCAGTTTTCCTACTAGCGGCTTGGACAATGAGCAGTTCTTC. The chain is built from TRBV19 and TRBJ2-1; 8 bases are shared with TRBD2. J lost 5 bases, V lost 8 bases, and 11 bases had no gene match. The CDR3 is made up of 15 amino acids. The V gene's germline CDR1 is LNHDA and CDR2 SQIVND (reference sequence).

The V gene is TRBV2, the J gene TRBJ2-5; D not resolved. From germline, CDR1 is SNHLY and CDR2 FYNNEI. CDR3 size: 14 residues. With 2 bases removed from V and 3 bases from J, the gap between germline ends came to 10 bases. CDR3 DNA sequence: TGTGCCAGCAGTGAATTAGCCCGCGAAGAGACCCAGTACTTC. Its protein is CASSELAREETQYF.

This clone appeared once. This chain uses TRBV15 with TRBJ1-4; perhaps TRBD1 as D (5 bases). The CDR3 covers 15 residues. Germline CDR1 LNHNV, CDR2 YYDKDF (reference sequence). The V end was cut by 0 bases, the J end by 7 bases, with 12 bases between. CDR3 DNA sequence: TGTGCCACCAGCAGAGAACAGGTGCTGGGTGAAAAACTGTTTTTT. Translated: CATSREQVLGEKLFF.

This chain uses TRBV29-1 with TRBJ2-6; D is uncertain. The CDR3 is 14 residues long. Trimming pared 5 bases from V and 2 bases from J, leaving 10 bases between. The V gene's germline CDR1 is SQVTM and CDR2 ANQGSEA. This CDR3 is CSVSRTPGANVLTF. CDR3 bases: TGCAGCGTTTCCAGGACCCCTGGGGCCAACGTCCTGACTTTC.

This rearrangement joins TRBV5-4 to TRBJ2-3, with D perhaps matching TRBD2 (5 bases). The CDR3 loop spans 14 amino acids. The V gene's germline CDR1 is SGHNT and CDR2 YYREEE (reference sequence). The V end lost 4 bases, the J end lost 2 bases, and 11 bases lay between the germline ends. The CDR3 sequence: CASSVGGPTDTQYF. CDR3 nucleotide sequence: TGTGCCAGCAGCGTCGGCGGGCCCACAGATACGCAGTATTTT.

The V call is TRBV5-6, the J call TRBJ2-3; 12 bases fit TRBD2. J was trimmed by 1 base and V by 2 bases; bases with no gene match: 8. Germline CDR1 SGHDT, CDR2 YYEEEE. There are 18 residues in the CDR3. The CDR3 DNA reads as TGTGCCAGCAGCTTCCCGGGACTAGCGGGCGTACGCACAGATACGCAGTATTTT. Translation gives CASSFPGLAGVRTDTQYF.

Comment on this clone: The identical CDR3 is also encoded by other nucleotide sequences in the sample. CDR3 protein: CASSLTVSGANVLTF. For the CDR3, the DNA is TGCGCCAGCAGCTTAACAGTCTCTGGGGCCAACGTCCTGACTTTC. The chain combines TRBV5-1 with TRBJ2-6; D is unclear. CDR1 is SGHRS and CDR2 is YFSETQ in the germline V gene. CDR3 length: 15 amino acids. Deletions cut 2 bases from V and 0 bases from J, with 6 bases between.

CDR3 sequence (DNA): TGTGCCACGGGACTAGCGGGACCTCCCGAGCAGTACTTC. Amino acid sequence: CATGLAGPPEQYF. The rearrangement uses TRBV2 and TRBJ2-7, with TRBD2 identical over 13 bases. J was trimmed by 6 bases and V by 10 bases; bases with no gene match: 6. This CDR3 contains 13 residues. Per the germline V gene, CDR1 is SNHLY and CDR2 is FYNNEI. The whole variable domain, remainder taken from reference TRBV2 and TRBJ2-7, is EPEVTQTPSHQVTQMGQEVILRCVPISNHLYFYWYRQILGQKVEFLVSFYNNEISEKSEIFDDQFSVERPDGSNFTLKIRSTKLEDSAMYFCATGLAGPPEQYFGPGTRLTVT.

The CDR3 reads CASSPQGRGSEQYF. The CDR3, as DNA: TGTGCCAGCAGCCCTCAGGGGAGGGGGTCCGAGCAGTACTTC. This chain uses TRBV7-2 with TRBJ2-7, with D maybe TRBD2 (7 bases). Trimming took 5 bases from V and 6 from J, leaving 17 bases between them. This CDR3 has 14 amino acids. Germline V CDR1 and CDR2: SGHTA, FQGNSA.

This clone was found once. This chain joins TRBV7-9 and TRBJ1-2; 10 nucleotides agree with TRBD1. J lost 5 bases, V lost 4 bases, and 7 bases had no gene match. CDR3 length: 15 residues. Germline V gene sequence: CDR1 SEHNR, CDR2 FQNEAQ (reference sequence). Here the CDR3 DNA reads TGTGCCAGCAGCTCGACCGGGACAGGGGCTTATGGCTACACCTTC. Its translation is CASSSTGTGAYGYTF.

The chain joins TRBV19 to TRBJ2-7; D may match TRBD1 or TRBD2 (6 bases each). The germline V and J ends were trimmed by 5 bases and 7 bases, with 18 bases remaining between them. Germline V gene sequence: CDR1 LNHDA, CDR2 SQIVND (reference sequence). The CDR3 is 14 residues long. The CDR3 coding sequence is TGTGCCAGTAGTCCCGTCCCGGGGGCGGGGGAGCAGTACTTC. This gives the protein CASSPVPGAGEQYF.

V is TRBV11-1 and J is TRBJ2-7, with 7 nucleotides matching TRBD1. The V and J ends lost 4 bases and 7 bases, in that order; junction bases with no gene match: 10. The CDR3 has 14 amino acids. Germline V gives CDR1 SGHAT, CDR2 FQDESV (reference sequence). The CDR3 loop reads CASSSLGGIGEQYF. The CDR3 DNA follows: TGTGCCAGCAGCTCCCTAGGGGGCATAGGGGAGCAGTACTTC.